Each of the 25 T cell receptor beta chains below was sequenced from the same sample in a study of blood T cell repertoires in COVID-19. The method was immunoSEQ multiplex PCR; TCRdb's version includes in-frame clones alone and lacks a portion of them. The repertoire holds about 100,000 clones, with 70% to 90% as singletons. Sequenced material: peripheral blood. These receptors were collected from a man aged 45-65 years with active or convalescent COVID-19.

The chain couples TRBV10-3 to TRBJ2-7; the match to TRBD1 covers 7 bases. The CDR3 is made up of 16 amino acids. Germline V lookup: CDR1 ENHRY, CDR2 SYGVKD. Trimming at V came to 3 bases and at J to 0 bases, leaving 8 bases not matched to a gene. CDR3 protein: CAISDSTGATSYEQYF. CDR3 nucleotides: TGTGCCATCAGTGATTCTACAGGGGCTACCTCCTACGAGCAGTACTTC.

The rearrangement uses TRBV21-1 and TRBJ1-5; TRBD1 reflects the table's D call only, with no check against the DNA. TRBV21-1 corresponds to a pseudogene. The CDR3 is 15 residues long. CDR3 bases: TGTGCCAGCAGCACCTGGGGGACAGTCAATCAGCCCCAGCATTTT. It encodes CASSTWGTVNQPQHF.

The J gene is TRBJ2-7, the V gene TRBV28; a weak D match, TRBD1 (5 bases). The CDR3 runs 14 residues. Germline CDR1 reads MDHEN; CDR2 reads SYDVKM. The V end lost 6 bases, the J end lost 2 bases, and 14 bases lay between the germline ends. The CDR3 nucleotides read TGTGCCAGCAGGAATGACAGAGCCCCCTACGAGCAGTACTTC. Encoded protein: CASRNDRAPYEQYF. Together with reference TRBV28 and TRBJ2-7, the CDR3 gives the full variable domain: DVKVTQSSRYLVKRTGEKVFLECVQDMDHENMFWYRQDPGLGLRLIYFSYDVKMKEKGDIPEGYSVSREKKERFSLILESASTNQTSMYLCASRNDRAPYEQYFGPGTRLTVT.

The chain couples TRBV19 to TRBJ2-1; D may be TRBD1 (5 bases). Germline-derived CDR1 and CDR2 are LNHDA and SQIVND (reference sequence). The CDR3 consists of 11 residues. V was pared by 4 bases and J by 12 bases, with 10 bases between. The chain's CDR3 is CASSTRGGQFF. The CDR3 DNA reads TGTGCCAGTAGTACTAGGGGTGGGCAGTTCTTC.

This sequence joins TRBV5-1 and TRBJ2-7; no firm D call. V shed 4 bases and J shed 3 bases, with 11 bases lying between them. The CDR3 length is 13 residues. Germline CDR1 SGHRS, CDR2 YFSETQ. The CDR3 DNA sequence: TGCGCCAGCAGCGTCGGTAGTCTCTACGAGCAGTACTTC. Encoded protein: CASSVGSLYEQYF.

The V gene is TRBV27, the J gene TRBJ1-4, with TRBD1 matching over 9 bases. The CDR3 runs to 14 residues. V shed 2 bases, J shed 6 bases, and the junction held 1 base outside the gene matches. The germline V gene has CDR1 MNHEY and CDR2 SMNVEV (reference sequence). In nucleotides, the CDR3 is TGTGCCAGCAGTTTAACAGGGGGCTATGAAAAACTGTTTTTT. Translated: CASSLTGGYEKLFF.

V usage is TRBV19 and J usage is TRBJ1-2; possibly TRBD1 for D (5 bases). There are 13 residues in the CDR3. CDR1 and CDR2 from the germline V gene are LNHDA and SQIVND (reference sequence). V lost 5 bases, J lost 6 bases, and 13 bases lay in between. The CDR3 here is CASSPWTRDGYTF. For the CDR3, the DNA is TGTGCCAGTAGTCCCTGGACACGCGATGGCTACACCTTC.

This chain joins TRBV30 and TRBJ2-3; the match to TRBD2 covers 8 bases. Germline assignment: CDR1 GTSNPN and CDR2 SVGIG (reference sequence). The junction had 9 bases not matched to a gene; V was cut back by 2 bases and J by 5 bases. This CDR3 is built from 15 residues. The CDR3 loop is CAWSPQAGAGDTQYF. In DNA, the CDR3 is TGTGCCTGGAGTCCCCAAGCGGGAGCGGGAGATACGCAGTATTTT.

V is TRBV19 and J is TRBJ2-7; perhaps TRBD1 as D (6 bases). The V end was cut by 6 bases, the J end by 6 bases, with 21 bases between. Germline V gene sequence: CDR1 LNHDA, CDR2 SQIVND (reference sequence). This CDR3 has 15 residues. The CDR3 DNA reads TGTGCCAGTAGACTAGAAGGGGGACCCCTCGGCGAGCAGTACTTC. It encodes CASRLEGGPLGEQYF.

The V call is TRBV5-1, the J call TRBJ2-2; 7 positions match TRBD1. Germline values: CDR1 SGHRS, CDR2 YFSETQ. V lost 3 bases and J lost 6; bases outside the gene matches: 8. The CDR3 sequence is 15 residues long. CDR3 amino acids: CASSSTGTAPGELFF. CDR3 in DNA: TGCGCCAGCAGCTCCACCGGGACAGCCCCCGGGGAGCTGTTTTTT.

This clone was found a few times. The rearrangement joins TRBV4-3 to TRBJ2-1; 8 positions agree with TRBD2. This CDR3 has 16 residues. Germline CDR1 reads LGHNA; CDR2 reads YSLEER. J was trimmed by 3 bases and V by 4 bases; bases with no gene match: 8. The CDR3, as DNA: TGCGCCAGCAGCCCCCATTCGGGAGGGAACTACAATGAGCAGTTCTTC. Protein sequence: CASSPHSGGNYNEQFF.

This chain uses TRBV13 with TRBJ2-7; 16 bases are a match to TRBD2. The length of the CDR3 is 18 residues. The V segment lost 5 bases and the J segment 2 bases; nucleotides outside the gene matches: 9. The germline V gene has CDR1 PRHDT and CDR2 FYEKMQ (reference sequence). Here the CDR3 reads CASSPAQGTSGRAYEQYF. CDR3 nucleotides: TGTGCCAGCAGCCCCGCGCAAGGGACTAGCGGGAGGGCCTACGAGCAGTACTTC.

The chain uses TRBV7-9 and TRBJ2-1, with a possible D match to TRBD2 (6 bases). V lost 5 bases to trimming and J lost 8 bases, with 19 bases between them. This CDR3 region has 15 residues. In germline, CDR1 is SEHNR, CDR2 FQNEAQ (reference sequence). The CDR3 spells CASSGGGTSLDEQFF. The CDR3 DNA reads TGTGCCAGCAGCGGGGGAGGCACTAGTTTGGATGAGCAGTTCTTC.

This sequence joins TRBV19 and TRBJ1-5, with a weak D call TRBD1 (5 bases). The CDR3 spans 14 residues. In germline, CDR1 is LNHDA, CDR2 SQIVND (reference sequence). Deletions cut 9 bases from V and 8 bases from J, with 20 bases between. CDR3 residues: CASLEPGLRKPQHF. CDR3 in DNA: TGTGCCAGCCTTGAACCGGGACTGCGAAAGCCCCAGCATTTT.

The sample holds one count of this clone. The J gene is TRBJ1-2, the V gene TRBV7-2, with a tentative D call TRBD1 (6 bases). Trimming shortened V by 1 base and J by 3 bases, and 12 bases separated the two germline ends. The length of the CDR3 is 15 residues. Germline loops: CDR1 SGHTA, CDR2 FQGNSA. Written as DNA, the CDR3 is TGTGCCAGCAGCTTAGTCCAGGGGTATGACTATGGCTACACCTTC. It specifies CASSLVQGYDYGYTF.

This chain connects TRBV7-9 to TRBJ1-2; TRBD1 is a possible D gene (6 bases). Trimming removed 5 bases at V and 2 bases at J, with 15 bases between. Germline V gene sequence: CDR1 SEHNR, CDR2 FQNEAQ (reference sequence). CDR3 length: 15 amino acids. CDR3 bases: TGTGCCAGCAGCCCCGAGGGGGGGGGAAACTATGGCTACACCTTC. Its translation: CASSPEGGGNYGYTF.

The rearrangement uses TRBV9 and TRBJ1-1; 8 bases fit TRBD1. Trimming took 3 bases from V and 7 from J; bases not matched to a gene: 8. The CDR3 loop spans 14 amino acids. The germline V gene encodes CDR1 SGDLS and CDR2 YYNGEE. The chain's CDR3 is CASSARTGTFEAFF. The CDR3 DNA is TGTGCCAGCAGCGCCCGGACAGGGACGTTTGAAGCTTTCTTT. Drawing the rest from reference TRBV9 and TRBJ1-1, the complete variable domain is DSGVTQTPKHLITATGQRVTLRCSPRSGDLSVYWYQQSLDQGLQFLIQYYNGEERAKGNILERFSAQQFPDLHSELNLSSLELGDSALYFCASSARTGTFEAFFGQGTRLTVV.

The rearrangement uses TRBV6-1 and TRBJ2-3, with 9 bases matching TRBD2. The germline CDR1 and CDR2 sequences are MNHNS and SASEGT. Trimming at V came to 2 bases and at J to 15 bases, leaving 9 bases not matched to a gene. This CDR3 spans 13 amino acids. The CDR3 reads CASSEIGLAGIYF. The CDR3, as DNA: TGTGCCAGCAGTGAAATAGGCCTAGCGGGAATTTATTTT.

J is TRBJ2-3 and V is TRBV5-6; weak D call: TRBD2 (5 bases). Germline CDR1 SGHDT, CDR2 YYEEEE. The CDR3 totals 11 residues. Trimming took 4 bases from V and 5 from J, leaving 5 bases between them. The CDR3 loop is CASSEGDTQYF. DNA of the CDR3: TGTGCCAGCAGCGAGGGAGATACGCAGTATTTT.

The rearrangement joins TRBV5-1 to TRBJ1-3; the D gene is possibly TRBD1 (6 bases). The CDR3 covers 16 residues. Germline V gene data show CDR1 as SGHRS and CDR2 as YFSETQ. The V and J ends lost 3 bases and 0 bases respectively, with 13 bases between them. This chain's CDR3 is CASSSEGGSSGNTIYF. CDR3 sequence (DNA): TGCGCCAGCAGCTCGGAGGGGGGGTCCTCTGGAAACACCATATATTTT.

The chain recombines TRBV12-3 or TRBV12-4 with TRBJ1-6; D is ambiguous. The CDR3 spans 13 residues. Trimming removed 8 bases at V and 6 bases at J, with 11 bases between. CDR3 region: CASQRRINSPLHF. In nucleotides, the CDR3 is TGTGCCAGCCAGAGGCGGATTAATTCACCCCTCCACTTT.

V gene TRBV19 combines with J gene TRBJ1-1; D is uncertain. Trimming removed 5 bases at V and 1 base at J, with 11 bases between. Germline CDR1 and CDR2: LNHDA and SQIVND (reference sequence). CDR3 length: 14 amino acids. The CDR3 bases are TGTGCCAGTAGTGTCGGACGGGAGAACACTGAAGCTTTCTTT. It specifies CASSVGRENTEAFF.

The chain carries TRBV6-1 and TRBJ2-1, with TRBD1 matching over 7 bases. The germline V gene has CDR1 MNHNS and CDR2 SASEGT. The junction had 16 bases not matched to a gene; V was cut back by 2 bases and J by 6 bases. The CDR3 runs to 18 residues. CDR3 sequence reads: CASSEFLRGQGYGNEQFF. The CDR3 DNA reads TGTGCCAGCAGTGAATTTTTAAGGGGGCAGGGGTACGGCAATGAGCAGTTCTTC.

This chain links TRBV7-9 with TRBJ1-1; TRBD1 matches at 8 bases. Germline V gene sequence: CDR1 SEHNR, CDR2 FQNEAQ (reference sequence). The CDR3 is 15 amino acids. Trimming took 6 bases from V and 4 from J; bases not matched to a gene: 10. The CDR3 region is CASRPGGAPGTEAFF. CDR3 in DNA: TGTGCCAGCAGACCAGGGGGCGCTCCGGGCACTGAAGCTTTCTTT.

The table lists this clone with a count of one. The V call is TRBV5-1, the J call TRBJ1-2; 9 bases fit TRBD1. The germline gives CDR1 SGHRS, CDR2 YFSETQ. This CDR3 region has 15 residues. V was pared by 4 bases and J by 2 bases, with 6 bases of the junction left unmatched. The CDR3 is CASSEGTGINYGYTF. The CDR3 DNA reads as TGCGCCAGCAGCGAAGGGACAGGGATCAACTATGGCTACACCTTC.